The clone carrying this T cell receptor (beta chain) was seen more than once but under ten times. Its antigen is as yet unknown. Produced via immunoSEQ multiplex PCR; TCRdb's table is partial and in-frame only. The sample has 1.5 million to 2.5 million clones, over 85% seen once. The source of the sample is a study of shared clonotypes between healthy human individuals. As defined, naive CD8 cells were CD45RO-negative and positively selected for CCR7, with terminally differentiated effector memory CD45RA+ cells excluded. Caucasian adults living in Nashville, Tennessee, provided all samples. Study results and caveats: Deeper or shallower sequencing was expected to change how clonotypes are shared among donors.

The source is a young man in good health. The sequenced sample was naive CD8+ T cells sorted from blood.

The CDR3 loop reads CASSQQSNTEAFF. The DNA for the CDR3 is TGCGCCAGCAGCCAGCAGTCGAACACTGAAGCTTTCTTT. The genes are TRBV4-1 and TRBJ1-1; D gene unclear. Per germline, CDR1 MGHRA and CDR2 YSYEKL. The CDR3 loop spans 13 amino acids. V gave up 3 bases and J gave up 1 base, with 6 bases separating them.